Listed below are T cell receptor beta chains from one sample, sequenced in a study of cytomegalovirus exposure and HLA in healthy donors. Repertoires were generated with immunoSEQ multiplex PCR, while TCRdb's copy carries only in-frame clones and drops some. The repertoire holds about 100,000 clones, with roughly 74% as singletons. The sequenced sample was PBMCs. Receptors originate from a woman in her thirties or forties in good health and CMV-seronegative. Each CDR3 is given with its conserved first and last residue.

v_call: TRBV18; cdr3_aa: CASSQGRDTEAFF
v_call: TRBV29-1; cdr3_aa: CSVTDRSVDTQYF
v_call: TRBV28; cdr3_aa: CASSLFYNPTEAFF
v_call: TRBV14; cdr3_aa: CASSQTTPETQYF
v_call: TRBV9; cdr3_aa: CASSAQGVGETQYF
v_call: TRBV7-9; cdr3_aa: CSSSPSGSSYEQYF
v_call: TRBV6-6; cdr3_aa: CASSYVDRGDTGELFF
v_call: TRBV7-2; cdr3_aa: CASTVGGFSYEQYF
v_call: TRBV11-2; cdr3_aa: CASSTGQGMIYEQYF
v_call: TRBV5-1; cdr3_aa: CASSLGGHDGYTF
v_call: TRBV27; cdr3_aa: CASSSTGGTYTQYF
v_call: TRBV6-6; cdr3_aa: CASGNFRGGSYEQYF
v_call: TRBV6-5; cdr3_aa: CASGQAPNYGYTF
v_call: TRBV4-2; cdr3_aa: CASSQELAGYHEQFF
v_call: TRBV28; cdr3_aa: CASNKVDRGEQYF
v_call: TRBV18; cdr3_aa: CASSPEGLFTGELFF
v_call: TRBV28; cdr3_aa: CATTGLAGVRGTDTQYF
v_call: TRBV10-3; cdr3_aa: CAISESQGSNQPQHF
v_call: TRBV2; cdr3_aa: CASSREIGETQYF
v_call: TRBV18; cdr3_aa: CASSPAGKRDEQYF
v_call: TRBV30; cdr3_aa: CAWSDLGDEQFF
v_call: TRBV29-1; cdr3_aa: CSVEAGYRETQYF
v_call: TRBV5-6; cdr3_aa: CASSSRQGIPRGGYTF
v_call: TRBV7-3; cdr3_aa: CASSPRGSGTEAFF
v_call: TRBV19; cdr3_aa: CASSLRLAGAYEQYF
v_call: TRBV5-1; cdr3_aa: CASSQQKTSGSYEQYF
v_call: TRBV6-5; cdr3_aa: CASTYSRSYNSPLHF
v_call: TRBV7-9; cdr3_aa: CASSFRDRGYEQYF
v_call: TRBV20-1; cdr3_aa: CSARTIDTQYF
v_call: TRBV7-6; cdr3_aa: CASSSPTSFNEQFF
v_call: TRBV14; cdr3_aa: CASSPRLYGTSVYEQYF
v_call: TRBV30; cdr3_aa: CAWSVDRGNYGYTF
v_call: TRBV4-2; cdr3_aa: CASSQPTDRPQGPLHF
v_call: TRBV30; cdr3_aa: CARQERGANVLTF
v_call: TRBV19; cdr3_aa: CASTEAMTGILNYGYTF
v_call: TRBV9; cdr3_aa: CASSARGLVPSGDTQYF
v_call: TRBV28; cdr3_aa: CASRPTGVRNTIYF
v_call: TRBV7-9; cdr3_aa: CASSLQGAGELFF
v_call: TRBV2; cdr3_aa: CASSGTQGREKLFF
v_call: TRBV19; cdr3_aa: CASSDRGFEGETQYF
v_call: TRBV28; cdr3_aa: CASSSLVGTASNQPQHF